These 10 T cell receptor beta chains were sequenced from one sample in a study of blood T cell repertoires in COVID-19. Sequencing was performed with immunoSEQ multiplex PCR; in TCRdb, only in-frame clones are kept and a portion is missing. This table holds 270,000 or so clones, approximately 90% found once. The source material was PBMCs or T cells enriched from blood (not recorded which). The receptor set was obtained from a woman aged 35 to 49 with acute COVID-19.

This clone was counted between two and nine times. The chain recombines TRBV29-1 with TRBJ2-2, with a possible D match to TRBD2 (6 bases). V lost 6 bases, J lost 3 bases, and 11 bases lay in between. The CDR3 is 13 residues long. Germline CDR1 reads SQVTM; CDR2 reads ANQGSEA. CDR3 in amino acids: CSVRRVDTGELFF. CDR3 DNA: TGCAGCGTGAGGAGGGTGGACACCGGGGAGCTGTTTTTT.

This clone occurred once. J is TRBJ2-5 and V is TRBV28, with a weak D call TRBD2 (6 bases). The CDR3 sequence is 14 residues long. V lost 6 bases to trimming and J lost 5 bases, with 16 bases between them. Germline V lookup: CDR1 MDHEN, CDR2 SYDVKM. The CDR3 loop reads CASSLWRERETQYF. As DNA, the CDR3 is TGTGCCAGCAGCCTATGGAGGGAGAGGGAGACCCAGTACTTC.

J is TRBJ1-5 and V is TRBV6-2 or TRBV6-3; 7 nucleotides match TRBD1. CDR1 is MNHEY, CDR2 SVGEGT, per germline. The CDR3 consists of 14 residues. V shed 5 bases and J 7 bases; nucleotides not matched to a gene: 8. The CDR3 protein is CASSRQGSGQPQHF. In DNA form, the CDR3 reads TGTGCCAGCAGTCGACAGGGTTCGGGGCAGCCCCAGCATTTT.

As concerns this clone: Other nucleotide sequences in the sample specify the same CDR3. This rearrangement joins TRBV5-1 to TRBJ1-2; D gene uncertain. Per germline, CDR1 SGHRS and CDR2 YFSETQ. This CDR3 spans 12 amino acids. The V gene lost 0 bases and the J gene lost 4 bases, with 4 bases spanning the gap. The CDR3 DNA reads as TGCGCCAGCAGCTTGGCCGGCTATGGCTACACCTTC. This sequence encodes CASSLAGYGYTF.

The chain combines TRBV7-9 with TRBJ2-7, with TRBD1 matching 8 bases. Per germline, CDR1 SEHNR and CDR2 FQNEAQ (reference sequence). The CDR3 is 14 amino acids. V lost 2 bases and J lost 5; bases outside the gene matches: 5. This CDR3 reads CASSLLQGANEQYF. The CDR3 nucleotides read TGTGCCAGCAGCTTACTCCAGGGGGCAAACGAGCAGTACTTC.

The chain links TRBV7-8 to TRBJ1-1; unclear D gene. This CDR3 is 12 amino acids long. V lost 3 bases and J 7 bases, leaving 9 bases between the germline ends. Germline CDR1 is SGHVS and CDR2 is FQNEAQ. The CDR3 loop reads CASSLLAGEAFF. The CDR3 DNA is TGTGCCAGCAGCTTGTTGGCTGGTGAAGCTTTCTTT.

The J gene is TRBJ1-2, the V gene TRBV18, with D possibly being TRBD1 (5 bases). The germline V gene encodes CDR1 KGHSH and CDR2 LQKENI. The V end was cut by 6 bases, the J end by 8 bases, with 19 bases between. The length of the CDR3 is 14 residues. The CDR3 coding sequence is TGTGCCAGCTCCCCCAGGGAAGGGGTTAAGGGCTACACCTTC. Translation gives CASSPREGVKGYTF. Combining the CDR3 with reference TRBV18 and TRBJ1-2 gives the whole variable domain NAGVMQNPRHLVRRRGQEARLRCSPMKGHSHVYWYRQLPEEGLKFMVYLQKENIIDESGMPKERFSAEFPKEGPSILRIQQVVRGDSAAYFCASSPREGVKGYTFGSGTRLTVV.

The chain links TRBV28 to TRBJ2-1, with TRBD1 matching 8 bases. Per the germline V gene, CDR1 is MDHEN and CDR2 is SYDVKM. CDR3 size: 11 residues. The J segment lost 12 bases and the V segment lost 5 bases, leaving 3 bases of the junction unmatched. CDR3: CASSPDRGQFF. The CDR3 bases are TGTGCCAGCAGTCCCGACAGGGGGCAGTTCTTC.

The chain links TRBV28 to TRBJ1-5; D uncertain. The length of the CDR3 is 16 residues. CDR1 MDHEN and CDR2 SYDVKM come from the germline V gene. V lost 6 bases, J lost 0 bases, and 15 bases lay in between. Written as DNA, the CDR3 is TGTGCCAGCAGCAAGGTCAGGATCAATAGCAATCAGCCCCAGCATTTT. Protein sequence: CASSKVRINSNQPQHF.

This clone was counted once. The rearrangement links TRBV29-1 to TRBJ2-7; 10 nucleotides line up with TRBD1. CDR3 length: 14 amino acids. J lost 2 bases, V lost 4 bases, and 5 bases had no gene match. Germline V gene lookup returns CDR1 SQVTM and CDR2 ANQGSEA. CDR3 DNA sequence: TGCAGCGTTGTGGGACAGGGGCCCCCCTACGAGCAGTACTTC. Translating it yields CSVVGQGPPYEQYF.